The 30 T cell receptor beta chains in this list originate from one sample, sequenced in a study of regulatory T cells in long-lasting Graves disease. In building TCR beta libraries, iRepertoire HTBI primers were used together with Arm-PCR of CDR3 regions. From the multiplex PCR reads, TCRdb called clonotypes with MiXCR, one entry per CDR3 protein. The table records about 340,000 distinct CDR3 sequences, about 18% of them present only once. Time point meaning: persistent/refractory GD, antithyroid drugs over 5 years with positive TRAb. PBMC RNA was the source of the TCR library. The specimen was peripheral blood mononuclear cells (PBMCs), collected when the disease was refractory, from a patient treated with antithyroid drugs. These TCRs come from a female donor with Graves disease.

This clonotype was found a few times. V is TRBV7-2 and J is TRBJ2-2; 8 bases map to TRBD2. Germline assignment: CDR1 SGHTA and CDR2 FQGNSA. The CDR3 contains 13 residues. The V gene end was trimmed by 5 bases and the J gene end by 6 bases; junction bases not matched to a gene: 2. The CDR3 loop reads CASSPRGAGELFF. DNA of the CDR3: TGTGCCAGCAGCCCGCGGGGGGCCGGGGAGCTGTTTTTT.

This clonotype showed up just a few times. V is TRBV5-1 and J is TRBJ2-5; D tentatively reads TRBD1 or TRBD2 (5 bases each). The CDR3 is 14 residues long. CDR1 and CDR2 from the germline V gene are SGHRS and YFSETQ. V was trimmed by 6 bases and J by 9 bases, leaving 21 bases between them. The CDR3 nucleotides read TGCGCCAGCAAGCCGGGACGGGGCTTAGGGGCCCAGTACTTC. It codes for CASKPGRGLGAQYF.

The chain recombines TRBV2 with TRBJ2-1; TRBD2 agrees at 11 bases. The CDR3 has 15 amino acids. V lost 4 bases, J lost 6 bases, and 5 bases stayed unmatched. Per the germline V gene, CDR1 is SNHLY and CDR2 is FYNNEI. The chain's CDR3 is CASSVALAGGNEQFF. The CDR3 nucleotides are TGTGCCAGCAGTGTTGCGCTAGCGGGAGGCAATGAGCAGTTCTTC.

This clonotype was seen only a few times. V is TRBV19 and J is TRBJ1-3; TRBD1 is a possible D gene (5 bases). Trimming stripped 3 bases from V and 3 bases from J, with 9 bases between. Germline V gene lookup returns CDR1 LNHDA and CDR2 SQIVND (reference sequence). The CDR3 totals 14 residues. The CDR3: CASSMGQVGNTIYF. CDR3 bases: TGTGCCAGTAGTATGGGGCAAGTTGGAAACACCATATATTTT. The full variable domain, with the rest looked up from reference TRBV19 and TRBJ1-3, is DGGITQSPKYLFRKEGQNVTLSCEQNLNHDAMYWYRQDPGQGLRLIYYSQIVNDFQKGDIAEGYSVSREKKESFPLTVTSAQKNPTAFYLCASSMGQVGNTIYFGEGSWLTVV.

This clonotype has a handful of counts. CDR3 loop: CASHIAEYEQYF. In DNA form, the CDR3 reads TGCGCCAGCCACATAGCGGAGTACGAGCAGTACTTC. J is TRBJ2-7 and V is TRBV5-1; D is possibly TRBD2 (6 bases). The CDR3 consists of 12 residues. The V and J ends lost 7 bases and 4 bases respectively, with 12 bases between them. Germline V lookup: CDR1 SGHRS, CDR2 YFSETQ.

The table lists this clonotype with many counts. The J gene is TRBJ1-1, the V gene TRBV20-1, with TRBD1 as a possible D gene (6 bases). Germline CDR1 is DFQATT and CDR2 is SNEGSKA (reference sequence). Trimming stripped 5 bases from V and 1 base from J, with 20 bases between. This CDR3 spans 16 amino acids. The CDR3 bases are TGCAGTGCTTCCCGACCCCGGGGGGCAGAGAACACTGAAGCTTTCTTT. Protein product: CSASRPRGAENTEAFF.

The chain employs TRBV3-1 and TRBJ2-7; D ambiguous. Germline assignment: CDR1 LGHDT and CDR2 YNNKEL (reference sequence). The CDR3 spans 13 residues. The V end was cut by 0 bases, the J end by 9 bases, with 12 bases between. The DNA of the CDR3 is TGTGCCAGCAGCCAAGATGTACTGGTTGGGCAGTACTTC. It encodes CASSQDVLVGQYF.

This chain links TRBV14 with TRBJ1-2; D is uncertain. The germline V and J ends were trimmed by 1 base and 4 bases, with 10 bases remaining between them. The CDR3 loop spans 14 amino acids. CDR1 is SGHDN, CDR2 FVKESK, per germline. CDR3: CASSQARGPYGYTF. CDR3 bases: TGTGCCAGCAGCCAAGCCCGGGGTCCCTATGGCTACACCTTC.

The table lists this clonotype with many counts. The gene calls are TRBV4-2 and TRBJ1-1; 8 positions match TRBD1. The junction had 3 bases not matched to a gene; V was cut back by 2 bases and J by 7 bases. The CDR3 has 13 amino acids. Germline V gene data show CDR1 as LGHNA and CDR2 as YNFKEQ. CDR3 coding DNA: TGTGCCAGCAGCCAACAGGGGGCCAATGAAGCTTTCTTT. It translates to CASSQQGANEAFF.

This clonotype showed up many times. The chain uses TRBV5-1 and TRBJ1-4; a possible D gene is TRBD1 (6 bases). Per germline, CDR1 SGHRS and CDR2 YFSETQ. With 3 bases removed from V and 8 bases from J, the gap between germline ends came to 14 bases. This CDR3 contains 14 residues. CDR3 DNA sequence: TGCGCCAGCAGCTCCAGGGGTCTCGAGGAAAAACTGTTTTTT. This codes for CASSSRGLEEKLFF.

This chain joins TRBV3-1 and TRBJ2-7, with D unresolved. CDR1 and CDR2 from the germline V gene are LGHDT and YNNKEL (reference sequence). This CDR3 spans 12 amino acids. V was pared by 4 bases and J by 0 bases, with 4 bases between. CDR3 region: CASSRNSYEQYF. The CDR3 DNA reads as TGTGCCAGCAGCCGGAACTCCTACGAGCAGTACTTC.

Of note for this clonotype: Given a much more abundant clone one base away, this may be a read error. V gene TRBV7-9 combines with J gene TRBJ2-7; the match to TRBD1 covers 7 bases. V lost 5 bases, J lost 5 bases, and 12 bases stayed unmatched. There are 15 residues in the CDR3. Germline values: CDR1 SEHNR, CDR2 FQNEAQ (reference sequence). Here the CDR3 reads CASSPRQGGYDEQYF. The CDR3 bases are TGTGCCAGCAGCCCACGACAGGGTGGGTACGACGAGCAGTACTTC.

This chain links TRBV12-3 or TRBV12-4 with TRBJ2-1; no clear D gene. The CDR3 sequence is 11 residues long. V gave up 8 bases and J gave up 9 bases, with 11 bases separating them. This CDR3 reads CASGWRIEQFF. CDR3 DNA sequence: TGTGCCAGCGGGTGGAGAATTGAGCAGTTCTTC.

This clonotype was observed at least ten times. V gene TRBV27 combines with J gene TRBJ1-2, with 11 bases that match TRBD1. With V trimmed by 6 bases and J by 4 bases, 4 bases remained unmatched. The V gene's germline CDR1 is MNHEY and CDR2 SMNVEV (reference sequence). The CDR3 runs 14 residues. CDR3 sequence: CASSRTGGSYGYTF. CDR3 sequence (DNA): TGTGCCAGCAGCCGGACAGGGGGCAGCTATGGCTACACCTTC.

CDR3 sequence: CASANTDTQYF. CDR3 DNA: TGTGCTAGTGCCAACACAGATACGCAGTATTTT. The rearrangement uses TRBV12-5 and TRBJ2-3; D not resolved. The CDR3 sequence is 11 residues long. The germline V gene encodes CDR1 LGHNT and CDR2 FRNRAP. Deletions cut 7 bases from V and 2 bases from J, with 4 bases between.

This clonotype is a singleton in its sample. This may come from a read error, since a much larger clone is one base off. The rearrangement uses TRBV20-1 and TRBJ2-7; the match to TRBD1 covers 8 bases. Per the germline V gene, CDR1 is DFQATT and CDR2 is SNEGSKA (reference sequence). The CDR3 extends over 13 amino acids. Here the CDR3 DNA reads TGCAGTGCTCCCGGGACAGGTGCCTACGGGCAGTACTTC. Amino acid sequence: CSAPGTGAYGQYF.

This clonotype was counted many times. The genes are TRBV3-1 and TRBJ2-7; the D is unclear. Germline CDR1 reads LGHDT; CDR2 reads YNNKEL (reference sequence). The CDR3 covers 14 residues. Trimming stripped 0 bases from V and 6 bases from J, with 12 bases between. The DNA for the CDR3 is TGTGCCAGCAGCCAAGATGTTATTGGCGGCGAGCAGTACTTC. It specifies CASSQDVIGGEQYF.

This clonotype appeared many times. The chain combines TRBV19 with TRBJ1-4, with D tentatively TRBD1 (5 bases). The CDR3 is 15 residues long. In germline, CDR1 is LNHDA, CDR2 SQIVND (reference sequence). The V and J ends lost 3 bases and 7 bases respectively, with 15 bases between them. The CDR3 is CASSIPGSHPEKLFF. The DNA of the CDR3 is TGTGCCAGTAGTATTCCAGGGTCTCATCCTGAAAAACTGTTTTTT.

The chain uses TRBV6-1 and TRBJ1-1, with TRBD1 as a possible D gene (6 bases). CDR1 is MNHNS and CDR2 is SASEGT in the germline V gene. This CDR3 comprises 15 residues. Trimming took off 7 bases at V and 1 base at J, with 16 bases between the two ends. The CDR3 reads CASMGWGAGNTEAFF. DNA for the CDR3: TGTGCCAGCATGGGTTGGGGGGCCGGGAACACTGAAGCTTTCTTT.

The chain joins TRBV7-6 to TRBJ2-3, with 9 bases aligning to TRBD1. There are 16 residues in the CDR3. Germline CDR1 is SGHVS and CDR2 is FNYEAQ. V lost 6 bases, J lost 0 bases, and 7 bases stayed unmatched. The CDR3 sequence: CASSSWDRASTDTQYF. The CDR3 DNA is TGTGCCAGCAGTTCGTGGGACAGGGCTAGCACAGATACGCAGTATTTT.

This clonotype was counted a few times. The chain uses TRBV20-1 and TRBJ2-5, with TRBD1 matching over 8 bases. Germline values: CDR1 DFQATT, CDR2 SNEGSKA (reference sequence). The CDR3 extends over 15 amino acids. With 3 bases clipped from V and 5 bases from J, the junction kept 11 bases outside the gene matches. The CDR3 protein is CSARRQGIITETQYF. The CDR3 DNA follows: TGCAGTGCTAGGCGACAGGGGATCATAACGGAGACCCAGTACTTC.

This clonotype has at least ten counts. The rearrangement uses TRBV6-1 and TRBJ1-5; possible D gene TRBD1, 6 bases. CDR3 length: 17 amino acids. V shed 2 bases and J shed 5 bases, with 19 bases lying between them. In germline, CDR1 is MNHNS, CDR2 SASEGT. In nucleotides, the CDR3 is TGTGCCAGCAGTGAATCAGCAGGGGAGAGGATCGATCAGCCCCAGCATTTT. This gives the protein CASSESAGERIDQPQHF.

The sample holds a few counts of this clonotype. The V call is TRBV4-1, the J call TRBJ1-1; D call uncertain. The V gene lost 4 bases and the J gene lost 0 bases, with 12 bases spanning the gap. The CDR3 is made up of 15 amino acids. Per the germline V gene, CDR1 is MGHRA and CDR2 is YSYEKL. DNA for the CDR3: TGCGCCAGCAGCCGAGTGGGATTGGTGAACACTGAAGCTTTCTTT. This encodes CASSRVGLVNTEAFF.

This clonotype has just a few counts. The rearrangement joins TRBV13 to TRBJ2-1; 9 nucleotides agree with TRBD1. The ends lost 4 bases at V and 2 bases at J; junction bases unmatched: 3. Germline loops: CDR1 PRHDT, CDR2 FYEKMQ (reference sequence). The CDR3 contains 15 residues. The CDR3 region has the DNA TGTGCCAGCAGCTCGGACAGGGGAACCTACAATGAGCAGTTCTTC. Its translation: CASSSDRGTYNEQFF. The full variable domain, in which reference TRBV13 and TRBJ2-1 provide the parts outside the CDR3, is AAGVIQSPRHLIKEKRETATLKCYPIPRHDTVYWYQQGPGQDPQFLISFYEKMQSDKGSIPDRFSAQQFSDYHSELNMSSLELGDSALYFCASSSDRGTYNEQFFGPGTRLTVL.

This clonotype has a handful of counts. J is TRBJ1-4 and V is TRBV10-3; D is ambiguous. Between the trimmed V and J ends, which lost 4 bases and 4 bases, there was a span of 13 bases. CDR1 and CDR2 from the germline V gene are ENHRY and SYGVKD. CDR3 length equals 15 residues. The CDR3 reads CAISAERDSNEKLFF. CDR3 nucleotides: TGTGCCATCAGTGCTGAAAGGGATAGTAATGAAAAACTGTTTTTT.

Ten or more counts support this clonotype. This chain links TRBV2 with TRBJ2-5, with 12 bases lining up with TRBD2. Germline V lookup: CDR1 SNHLY, CDR2 FYNNEI. The CDR3 loop spans 14 amino acids. V was clipped by 5 bases and J by 7 bases; unmatched bases: 5. DNA for the CDR3: TGTGCCAGCAGTACCCTGGGACTAGCGGGGACCCAGTACTTC. This gives the protein CASSTLGLAGTQYF.

In the case of this clonotype: Since a much larger clone is just one base distant, this may be a read error. V and J are TRBV18 and TRBJ2-5; 9 bases line up with TRBD1. The length of the CDR3 is 14 residues. Germline assignment: CDR1 KGHSH and CDR2 LQKENI. CDR3 DNA sequence: TGTGCCAGCCCACCACCGGGACAGGGCGAGACCCAGTACTTC. This gives the protein CASPPPGQGETQYF.

This clonotype was found a few times. The chain combines TRBV9 with TRBJ2-3; D gene uncertain. The CDR3 extends over 15 amino acids. The germline V gene has CDR1 SGDLS and CDR2 YYNGEE. V was trimmed by 2 bases and J by 2 bases, leaving 12 bases between them. CDR3 in amino acids: CASSVARTITDTQYF. The CDR3 nucleotides are TGTGCCAGCAGCGTTGCAAGAACTATCACAGATACGCAGTATTTT.

As regards this clonotype: A read error may explain this, as a much larger clone is one base away. This chain uses TRBV7-2 with TRBJ2-7; possible D gene TRBD2, 7 bases. The CDR3 has 13 residues. Trimming shortened V by 5 bases and J by 5 bases, and 13 bases separated the two germline ends. Germline V CDR1 and CDR2: SGHTA, FQGNSA. CDR3 nucleotide sequence: TGTGCCAGCAGCATGCCGGGGGGCCACGAGCAGTACTTC. This translates into CASSMPGGHEQYF.

This clonotype was found a few times. V usage is TRBV13 and J usage is TRBJ1-3; D unclear. Germline CDR1 reads PRHDT; CDR2 reads FYEKMQ (reference sequence). Trimming took off 1 base at V and 7 bases at J, with 20 bases between the two ends. The CDR3 is made up of 17 amino acids. The CDR3 region has the DNA TGTGCCAGCAGCTTAGTATCGGCAACAAGCTGGAGTAACACCATATATTTT. It translates to CASSLVSATSWSNTIYF. Complete variable domain (other parts from reference TRBV13 and TRBJ1-3): AAGVIQSPRHLIKEKRETATLKCYPIPRHDTVYWYQQGPGQDPQFLISFYEKMQSDKGSIPDRFSAQQFSDYHSELNMSSLELGDSALYFCASSLVSATSWSNTIYFGEGSWLTVV.